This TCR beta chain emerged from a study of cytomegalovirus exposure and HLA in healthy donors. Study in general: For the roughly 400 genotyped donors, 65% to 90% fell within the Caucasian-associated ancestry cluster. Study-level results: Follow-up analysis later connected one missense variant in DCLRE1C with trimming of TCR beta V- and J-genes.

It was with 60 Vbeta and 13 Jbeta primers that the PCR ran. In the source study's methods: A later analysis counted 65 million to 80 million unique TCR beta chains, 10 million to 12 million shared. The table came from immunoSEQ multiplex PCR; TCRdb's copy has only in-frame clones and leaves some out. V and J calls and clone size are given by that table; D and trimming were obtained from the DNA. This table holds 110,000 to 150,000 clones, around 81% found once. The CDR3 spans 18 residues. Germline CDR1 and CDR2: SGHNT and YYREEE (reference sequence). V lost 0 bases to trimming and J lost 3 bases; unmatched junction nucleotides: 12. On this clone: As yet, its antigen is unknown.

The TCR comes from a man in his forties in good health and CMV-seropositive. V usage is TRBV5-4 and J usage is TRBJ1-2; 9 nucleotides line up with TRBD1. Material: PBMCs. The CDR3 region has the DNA TGTGCCAGCAGCTTGGACAGGGGGCTGCGGATAGCGGACTATGGCTACACCTTC. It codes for CASSLDRGLRIADYGYTF.